This TCR beta chain was captured by sequencing in a study of blood T cell repertoires in COVID-19. About the research overall: Samples of COVID-19 (acute and convalescent) were obtained from the United States, Italy and Spain.

V lost 1 base and J 0 bases, leaving 8 bases between the germline ends. Germline V gene sequence: CDR1 LNHDA, CDR2 SQIVND (reference sequence). There are 15 residues in the CDR3. The repertoire was sequenced with immunoSEQ multiplex PCR; TCRdb's copy has only in-frame clones and lacks some. The data show around 380,000 clones, about 87% seen once. The receptor's source is a man aged 25 to 40 who had recovered from COVID-19. V usage is TRBV19 and J usage is TRBJ2-3; D is perhaps TRBD2 (6 bases). The material sequenced was PBMCs or T cells enriched from blood (not recorded which). The CDR3 is CASSIGRGSTDTQYF. The CDR3 DNA reads as TGTGCCAGTAGTATAGGGCGGGGAAGCACAGATACGCAGTATTTT.